The T cell receptor (beta chain) under discussion was sequenced for a study of blood T cell repertoires in COVID-19. Study background: The United States, Italy and Spain provided the acute and convalescent COVID-19 samples. In each case, the material was cDNA or gDNA derived from T cells, B-cell-depleted T cells, or PBMCs.

Per the original data handling: Reference gene primer amplification gave nucleated cell count estimates. Repertoires were generated with immunoSEQ multiplex PCR, while TCRdb's copy carries only in-frame clones and drops some. The V and J calls and clone size come from that table; D and trimming were worked out from the DNA. The profile shows more than 110,000 clones, 60% to 85% of them singletons. V was clipped by 6 bases and J by 4 bases, with 9 bases between them. CDR3 length equals 12 residues. Germline loops: CDR1 SNHLY, CDR2 FYNNEI. The chain recombines TRBV2 with TRBJ1-1, with D perhaps matching TRBD1 (5 bases). This clonotype originated in a woman older than 75 with active or convalescent COVID-19. Material for sequencing was peripheral blood. CDR3 DNA: TGTGCCAGCAGGGGGGACTTCACTGAAGCTTTCTTT. Its protein product is CASRGDFTEAFF.